This T cell receptor beta chain was documented in a study of OX40 agonist ivuxolimab in advanced cancers. On the study more broadly: The patients' treatment was ivuxolimab, an agonistic anti-OX40 (CD134) antibody. Patients undergoing dose escalation presented with hepatocellular carcinoma, melanoma, renal cell or head and neck cancer.

Study-wide findings and caveats: Certain nonresponders likewise exhibited a low normalized T-cell clonal expansion.

CDR1 is LGHNT and CDR2 is FRNRAP in the germline V gene. The CDR3 totals 13 residues. V trimming: 3 bases; J trimming: 5 bases; junction bases outside the gene matches: 3. Some clones are missing from TCRdb's copy, which holds only in-frame ones; the method was immunoSEQ multiplex PCR. The sample lists some 80,000 clones; approximately 91% were seen once. Turning to this clone: The antigen remains unidentified.

The chain combines TRBV12-5 with TRBJ2-5, with 7 bases matching TRBD2. The clonotype originates from an adult with an advanced solid tumor such as melanoma, head and neck, liver or kidney cancer. The starting material was CD4+ or CD8+ T cells sorted from blood, obtained in a trial of the OX40 agonist ivuxolimab. The CDR3 loop is CASGLREGETQYF. In DNA form, the CDR3 reads TGTGCTAGTGGTTTAAGGGAGGGGGAGACCCAGTACTTC.